These 7 T cell receptor beta chains share one sample of origin, sequenced in a study of lymphopenia after photon versus proton radiotherapy. TCRdb keeps only in-frame clones here, not all; method: immunoSEQ multiplex PCR. The data show about 70,000 clones, 85% to 90% seen once. The sequencing used peripheral blood, collected from a patient treated with proton-based radiotherapy. All receptors come from a man at least 80 years old with esophageal cancer.

This clone has a single count. The gene calls are TRBV18 and TRBJ1-1, with TRBD1 as a possible D gene (6 bases). This CDR3 region has 15 residues. The V gene's germline CDR1 is KGHSH and CDR2 LQKENI. The germline V and J ends were trimmed by 1 base and 1 base, with 10 bases remaining between them. CDR3 sequence: CASSPLPTGNTEAFF. The CDR3 DNA follows: TGTGCCAGCTCACCACTCCCGACAGGGAACACTGAAGCTTTCTTT. The full variable domain, its missing parts supplied by reference TRBV18 and TRBJ1-1, is NAGVMQNPRHLVRRRGQEARLRCSPMKGHSHVYWYRQLPEEGLKFMVYLQKENIIDESGMPKERFSAEFPKEGPSILRIQQVVRGDSAAYFCASSPLPTGNTEAFFGQGTRLTVV.

A single count supports this clone. The V and J genes are TRBV7-6 and TRBJ2-5; D gene ambiguous. V lost 6 bases and J lost 2, with 10 bases in between. The CDR3 contains 13 residues. Germline CDR1 is SGHVS and CDR2 is FNYEAQ. The chain's CDR3 is CASSVFQQETQYF. In DNA, the CDR3 is TGTGCCAGCAGTGTATTTCAGCAAGAGACCCAGTACTTC.

The chain joins TRBV5-1 to TRBJ2-3; TRBD2 aligns across 10 bases. V shed 0 bases and J 2 bases; nucleotides not matched to a gene: 3. Germline-derived CDR1 and CDR2 are SGHRS and YFSETQ. This CDR3 contains 16 residues. The CDR3, as DNA: TGCGCCAGCAGCTTGGTAGCGGGAGGCGACACAGATACGCAGTATTTT. This encodes CASSLVAGGDTDTQYF.

The DNA for the CDR3 is TGCAGCGTGGGCCCATGGACAGTCGGGAGGGATACGCAGTATTTT. Its translation: CSVGPWTVGRDTQYF. The chain couples TRBV29-1 to TRBJ2-3, with a weak D call TRBD2 (7 bases). In germline, CDR1 is SQVTM, CDR2 ANQGSEA. This CDR3 is built from 15 residues. The V gene lost 6 bases and the J gene lost 6 bases, with 22 bases spanning the gap.

The genes are TRBV2 and TRBJ2-1; 8 bases agree with TRBD1. The CDR3 extends over 12 amino acids. Germline V CDR1 and CDR2: SNHLY, FYNNEI. The V gene end was trimmed by 6 bases and the J gene end by 14 bases; junction bases not matched to a gene: 9. CDR3: CASRQGQGFEFF. CDR3 nucleotide sequence: TGTGCCAGCAGACAAGGACAGGGTTTTGAGTTCTTC.

There are a few counts of this clone. The J gene is TRBJ2-3, the V gene TRBV7-9, with 11 bases lining up with TRBD2. This CDR3 has 15 residues. The germline V gene has CDR1 SEHNR and CDR2 FQNEAQ (reference sequence). The V gene end was trimmed by 4 bases and the J gene end by 3 bases; junction bases not matched to a gene: 3. The CDR3 region has the DNA TGTGCCAGCAGCTCACTAGCGGGAGAGACAGATACGCAGTATTTT. It encodes CASSSLAGETDTQYF.

The chain couples TRBV7-6 to TRBJ2-7; a possible D gene is TRBD2 (6 bases). The CDR3 runs to 14 residues. The germline V gene encodes CDR1 SGHVS and CDR2 FNYEAQ. Trimming cost V 4 bases and J 5 bases, with 15 bases left between them. The CDR3 DNA reads TGTGCCAGCAGCTCTAGAGGGAGGTCGGACGAGCAGTACTTC. Encoded protein: CASSSRGRSDEQYF.